Given below is one TCR beta chain in context. The antigen is unknown. This specimen comes from a study of naive and memory T cell subsets. Overall study findings and caveats: Gini index rose across naive, CM, EM and EMRA in CD4 and CD8. TCR abundance followed a power law differing between naive and memory subsets. Expression changes during T cell differentiation may affect RNA-based TCR counts.

The V segment lost 5 bases and the J segment 2 bases; nucleotides outside the gene matches: 8. This CDR3 is built from 16 residues. Germline values: CDR1 SGHTA, CDR2 FQGNSA. The beta constant-region primer was an equimolar mix of two oligonucleotides covering TRBC1 and TRBC2. TCRdb called the UMI-ligation and nested PCR reads again in MiXCR, with one record for every CDR3 protein. The table has tens of thousands of distinct CDR3 sequences, 10% to 15% seen once. CD4+ T cell IFNgamma after overnight CMV lysate exposure gave donor CMV status. The sequenced material came from central memory CD4+ T cells from blood. This chain links TRBV7-2 with TRBJ1-5, with 8 nucleotides matching TRBD1. The sequence was obtained from a human donor in good health. CDR3 in amino acids: CASSAGQGGGNQPQHF. The CDR3 region has the DNA TGTGCCAGCAGCGCAGGACAGGGAGGAGGCAATCAGCCCCAGCATTTT. The whole variable domain, filled in from reference TRBV7-2 and TRBJ1-5, reads GAGVSQSPSNKVTEKGKDVELRCDPISGHTALYWYRQSLGQGLEFLIYFQGNSAPDKSGLPSDRFSAERTGGSVSTLTIQRTQQEDSAVYLCASSAGQGGGNQPQHFGDGTRLSIL.